The table lists the clone carrying this TCR beta chain with a count of one. The data originate from a study of blood T cell repertoires in COVID-19. About the research overall: COVID-19 samples from acute and convalescent phases originated in the United States, Italy and Spain. The cDNA or gDNA used as material had been derived from T cells, B-cell-depleted T cells, or PBMCs.

Original handling: Amplification of reference gene primers was used by the study to estimate nucleated cell counts. Data came from immunoSEQ multiplex PCR; TCRdb stores just in-frame clones and leaves some out. Clone size and the V and J calls come from that table; the DNA yielded D and trimming. The sample records under 20,000 clones, roughly 89% being singletons. Germline assignment: CDR1 MNHEY and CDR2 SVGEGT. The CDR3 is 15 amino acids. With 6 bases clipped from V and 4 bases from J, the junction kept 2 bases outside the gene matches. The clonotype originates from a man aged 55 to 70 with active COVID-19. The material sequenced was peripheral blood. The chain links TRBV6-2 or TRBV6-3 to TRBJ2-1, with 14 bases that match TRBD2. The CDR3, as DNA: TGTGCCAGCAGCAGGACTAGCGGGGGGTACAATGAGCAGTTCTTC. Translating gives CASSRTSGGYNEQFF.